This T cell receptor (beta chain) derives from a study of T cell repertoires in cytomegalovirus infection. This clonotype is medium-sized. One entry per CDR3 protein, called by TCRdb with MiXCR from the reads. This sample has 100,000 or so distinct CDR3 sequences, with around a quarter found just once. Sequenced input: CD8+ T cells from PBMCs. This clonotype was obtained from a human donor in good health (CMV status not recorded). Some clones in this sample may be carry-over from other donors' samples.

The CDR3: CASSVGGQTDQPQHF. CDR3 nucleotides: TGTGCCAGCAGCGTAGGGGGCCAAACAGATCAGCCCCAGCATTTT. This sequence joins TRBV9 and TRBJ1-5; D perhaps matches TRBD1 (5 bases). Germline assignment: CDR1 SGDLS and CDR2 YYNGEE. V lost 0 bases, J lost 5 bases, and 12 bases lay in between. The CDR3 is 15 residues long.